This entry concerns a single T cell receptor (beta chain). It lacks a known antigen. Base qualities were left out, and no much larger clone turns up one base away. The entire isolated RNA was reverse transcribed using the High Capacity cDNA Reverse Transcription Kit, and thus expressed TCRB transcripts were sequenced. Naive, central memory and regulatory T cell samples underwent deep immunoSEQ sequencing, averaging about 3.57 million total reads per sample. Sorted cells were lysed in RLT buffer and RNA was extracted with DNase-treated RNeasy Micro or Mini kits, depending on cell number. To prevent cross-contamination, each cell subset was processed individually, whereas patient and healthy donor samples were processed jointly. The immunoSEQ multiplex PCR was used to amplify TCRB sequences from cDNA, yielding 87-bp fragments that span the CDR3 region. The amplicons were sequenced using the Illumina HiSeq platform. On the study's bioinformatics: Synthetic template baselines were used to correct PCR bias computationally, reads within Hamming distance 2 were collapsed, and singletons that could not be merged were discarded. By aligning reads against IMGT, V, D and J genes, CDR3 length, and insertions or deletions at six rearrangement sites were assigned. Clonotype counts were normalized to sorted cell number within each subset before computing true diversity and Gini coefficients with the tcR R package. The overlap coefficient, calculated on TCRB nucleotide sequences, was used to quantify repertoire sharing. TCRdb limited this immuneACCESS table to in-frame rearrangements with V and J called. A share of clones is missing; checked studies link under half to unresolved V genes, and the rest is unexplained. That table is the source of V, J and clone size, and D and trimming were worked out from the DNA. Counted in this sample were more than 300,000 clones; around 9.6% of them appeared once. Less than 0.65% of the sample is held by the ten biggest clonotypes.

The germline V gene (reference sequence) supplies CDR1 SGHNT and CDR2 YYREEE. V is cut back by 4 bases and J by 4 bases, with 8 bases in the junction unmatched. Spanning cysteine to phenylalanine, the CDR3 consists of 16 amino acids. The entry retains the CDR3 DNA only, 48 bases that are in frame from base 1. The data are from a study of beta chain features in type 1 diabetes (dated by TCRdb to the late 2010s). General notes on the study: Mean age, gender distribution, total cell number and subset yield were not different between patients and healthy donors. The study compared the TCRB repertoires of sorted circulating CD4+ T cell subsets in recently diagnosed type 1 diabetes patients with those in matched healthy donors. A total of over 95,000,000 sorted cells were examined across all samples, and RNA yield correlated strongly with the number of cells per subset. Regulatory and stem cell-like memory subsets were obtained from only 8 patients and roughly 8 healthy donors, while naive and central memory subsets were obtained from all 30 or so donors.

Study-level results and caveats: Because small numbers of individuals were included in the HLA sub-analyses, any influence of HLA type on TCRB rearrangement was left unresolved. Naive, central memory and regulatory TCRB repertoires appeared to be more similar among patients than among healthy donors. At VDJ recombination sites, patients with type 1 diabetes made fewer insertions and deleted more nucleotides, a pattern implying thymic rearrangement abnormalities. In all four CD4+ subsets, TCRB CDR3 length was moderately but significantly shorter in type 1 diabetes patients. Because cDNA was sequenced instead of genomic DNA, activated cells with high expression could be over-represented, although the groups did not differ in activation or CD3 levels. Shorter templates might have been favored by PCR, but patient and control samples were amplified and corrected together, so both groups would have been affected equally by any skew.

Each donor gave one peripheral blood draw, roughly 110 mL on average, collected into heparinised tubes. Using a panel that included CD45RO, CCR7, CD25, CD127, CD95 and CD27, naive, central memory, regulatory and stem cell-like memory CD4+ T cells were sorted on a BD FACSAria II. Every sorted population had a purity above 95%. Right away, PBMCs were isolated by Lymphoprep density gradient centrifugation and were stained directly, with no culture step. So that batch effects would be minimized, each experiment stained and sorted samples in pairs, pairing one healthy donor with one patient. Recombination connected TRBV5-4 to TRBJ2-2, with 9 junctional bases fitting TRBD1. This receptor was identified in a man aged 25-45 years with type 1 diabetes. The sequenced material came from central memory CD4+ T cells from blood. CDR3 loop: CASSRGGQGLTGELFF. DNA sequence: TGTGCCAGCAGCCGAGGTGGACAGGGGCTCACCGGGGAGCTGTTTTTT.